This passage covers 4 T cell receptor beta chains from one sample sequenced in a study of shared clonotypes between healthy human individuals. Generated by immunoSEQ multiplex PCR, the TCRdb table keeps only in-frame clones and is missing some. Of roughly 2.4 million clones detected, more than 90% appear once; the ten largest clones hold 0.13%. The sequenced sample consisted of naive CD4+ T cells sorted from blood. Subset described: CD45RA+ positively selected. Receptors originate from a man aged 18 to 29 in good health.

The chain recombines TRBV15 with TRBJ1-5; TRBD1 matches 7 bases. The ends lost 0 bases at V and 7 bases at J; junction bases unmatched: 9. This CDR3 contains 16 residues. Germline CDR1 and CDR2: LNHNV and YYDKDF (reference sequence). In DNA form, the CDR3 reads TGTGCCACCAGCAGAGAAGGTCCAGGGGGTTGGCAGCCCCAGCATTTT. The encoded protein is CATSREGPGGWQPQHF.

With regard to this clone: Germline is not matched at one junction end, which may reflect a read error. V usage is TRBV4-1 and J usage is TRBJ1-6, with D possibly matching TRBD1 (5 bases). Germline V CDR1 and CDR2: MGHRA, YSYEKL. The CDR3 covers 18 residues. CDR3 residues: CASGQGIAGSSYNSPLHF. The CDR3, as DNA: TGCGCCAGCGGCCAAGGAATAGCAGGGAGCTCCTATAATTCACCCCTCCACTTT.

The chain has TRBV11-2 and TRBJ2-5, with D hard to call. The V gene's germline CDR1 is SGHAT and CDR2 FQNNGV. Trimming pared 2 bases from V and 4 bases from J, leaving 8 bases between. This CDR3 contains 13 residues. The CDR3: CASSLSTAETQYF. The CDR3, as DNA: TGTGCCAGCAGCTTAAGTACCGCAGAGACCCAGTACTTC.

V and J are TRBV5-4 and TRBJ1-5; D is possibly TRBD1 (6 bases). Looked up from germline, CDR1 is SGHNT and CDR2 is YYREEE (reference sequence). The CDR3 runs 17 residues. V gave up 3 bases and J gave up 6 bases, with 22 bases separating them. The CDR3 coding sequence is TGTGCCAGCAGCTACTCGGGTCTTACCTTCAGGGGTCAGCCCCAGCATTTT. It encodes CASSYSGLTFRGQPQHF.